This T cell receptor (beta chain) was sequenced during a study of OX40 agonist ivuxolimab in advanced cancers. Study-wide points: Some nonresponders also had low normalized T-cell clonal expansion.

As for this clone: Its antigen remains unknown.

In germline, CDR1 is MNHNS, CDR2 SASEGT. The trim removed 0 bases at V and 7 bases at J, leaving 9 bases unmatched. This CDR3 has 17 residues. TCRdb's table, derived via immunoSEQ multiplex PCR, lists solely in-frame clones and lacks some. The data show roughly 62,000 clones, with 84% seen just once and 4.6% held by the top ten. Sequencing was performed on CD4+ or CD8+ T cells sorted from blood, taken in a trial of the OX40 agonist ivuxolimab. The rearrangement joins TRBV6-1 to TRBJ1-2, with 12 bases fitting TRBD1. The receptor was isolated from an adult with an advanced solid tumor such as melanoma, head and neck, liver or kidney cancer. CDR3 amino acids: CASSEALEGTGGGGYTF. The CDR3 nucleotides read TGTGCCAGCAGTGAAGCGCTGGAAGGGACAGGGGGCGGTGGCTACACCTTC.